These 6 T cell receptor beta chains came from one sample sequenced in a study of blood T cell repertoires in COVID-19. Here immunoSEQ multiplex PCR was the method, and the copy in TCRdb shows in-frame clones only, minus some. Here the sample spans fewer than 90,000 clones, roughly 95% being singletons. Sample: peripheral blood. The receptors stem from a human donor with active COVID-19. The donor label of this sample is uncertain.

The CDR3 nucleotides read TGTGCCAGCAGACTGACAGGGGGCAGGCAGCAGTTCTTC. This gives the protein CASRLTGGRQQFF. The gene calls are TRBV6-5 and TRBJ2-1, with 10 bases lining up with TRBD1. V trimming: 6 bases; J trimming: 11 bases; junction bases outside the gene matches: 7. The CDR3 has 13 residues. Germline V gene data show CDR1 as MNHEY and CDR2 as SVGAGI.

The chain is built from TRBV19 and TRBJ2-1; 9 bases map to TRBD1. The CDR3 spans 16 residues. Germline CDR1 reads LNHDA; CDR2 reads SQIVND (reference sequence). With 7 bases clipped from V and 4 bases from J, the junction kept 11 bases outside the gene matches. The CDR3 loop is CASTQRGDRVYNEQFF. Here the CDR3 DNA reads TGTGCCAGTACTCAAAGGGGGGACAGGGTGTACAATGAGCAGTTCTTC.

The chain joins TRBV7-2 to TRBJ1-2; D may be TRBD1 (6 bases). Germline V gene sequence: CDR1 SGHTA, CDR2 FQGNSA. Trimming left V 5 bases short and J 3 bases short, with 22 bases between. The CDR3 runs 17 residues. This CDR3 reads CASSPIPPQGKDYGYTF. CDR3 DNA sequence: TGTGCCAGCAGCCCCATCCCACCCCAGGGGAAAGACTATGGCTACACCTTC.

This chain joins TRBV6-5 and TRBJ1-1; tentatively, D is TRBD1 (6 bases). V lost 5 bases and J lost 6, with 7 bases in between. CDR3 size: 11 residues. Germline lookup yields CDR1 MNHEY and CDR2 SVGAGI. Here the CDR3 DNA reads TGTGCCAGCAGTCAGGGGCCTGAAGCTTTCTTT. This codes for CASSQGPEAFF.

This chain links TRBV11-3 with TRBJ2-7; weak D call: TRBD2 (6 bases). Trimming stripped 5 bases from V and 2 bases from J, with 19 bases between. Germline values: CDR1 SGHNT, CDR2 YENEEA. CDR3 length equals 16 residues. CDR3 region: CASSPTGLPRPYEQYF. The CDR3 nucleotides read TGTGCCAGCAGCCCGACGGGACTCCCACGTCCCTACGAGCAGTACTTC.

This clone was observed once. The gene calls are TRBV6-2 or TRBV6-3 and TRBJ2-1; D gene unclear. Trimming stripped 3 bases from V and 12 bases from J, with 9 bases between. Germline loops: CDR1 MNHEY, CDR2 SVGEGT. This CDR3 has 11 residues. CDR3 nucleotides: TGTGCCAGCAGTTATGATAGAGGGCAGTTCTTC. It encodes CASSYDRGQFF.